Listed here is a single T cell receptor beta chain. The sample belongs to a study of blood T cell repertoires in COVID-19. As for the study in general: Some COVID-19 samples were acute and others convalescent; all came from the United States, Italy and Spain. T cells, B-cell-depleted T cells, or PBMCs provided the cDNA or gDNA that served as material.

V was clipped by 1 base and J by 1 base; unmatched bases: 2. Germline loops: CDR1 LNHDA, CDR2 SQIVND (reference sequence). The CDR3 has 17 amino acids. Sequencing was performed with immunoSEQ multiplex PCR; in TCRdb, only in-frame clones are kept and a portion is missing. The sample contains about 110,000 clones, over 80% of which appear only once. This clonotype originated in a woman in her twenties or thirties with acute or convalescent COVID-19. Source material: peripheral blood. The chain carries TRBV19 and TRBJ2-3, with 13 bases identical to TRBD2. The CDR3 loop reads CASSIGTSGGGTDTQYF. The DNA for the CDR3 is TGTGCCAGTAGTATAGGGACTAGCGGGGGAGGCACAGATACGCAGTATTTT. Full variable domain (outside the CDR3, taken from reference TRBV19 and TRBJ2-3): DGGITQSPKYLFRKEGQNVTLSCEQNLNHDAMYWYRQDPGQGLRLIYYSQIVNDFQKGDIAEGYSVSREKKESFPLTVTSAQKNPTAFYLCASSIGTSGGGTDTQYFGPGTRLTVL.